This T cell receptor beta chain comes out of a study of shared clonotypes between healthy human individuals. About the study: The plates for each donor numbered three CD4 naive, three CD4 memory, two CD8 naive and one CD8 memory. Whole-study results and caveats: The genetic and exposure-history diversity represented was limited by few donors. Tissue TCR repertoires likely differ from these blood-only repertoires. Rarefaction indicated that sorted-subset sequencing remained incomplete although depth was large.

Points on this clone: Antigen unknown.

CDR1 SEHNR and CDR2 FQNEAQ come from the germline V gene (reference sequence). The length of the CDR3 is 15 residues. Trimming pared 2 bases from V and 4 bases from J, leaving 13 bases between. Sequenced by immunoSEQ multiplex PCR; TCRdb stores in-frame clones only, minus some. The data show 180,000 or so clones, around 93% seen once. Specimen: naive CD4+ T cells sorted from blood. The subset was: CD45RA+ positively selected. The rearrangement uses TRBV7-9 and TRBJ2-3; D uncertain. The clonotype was recovered from a woman aged 25 to 39 in good health. CDR3 coding DNA: TGTGCCAGCAGCTTATCAAGAGTAGCCCCAGATACGCAGTATTTT. Translation: CASSLSRVAPDTQYF.